Following are 11 T cell receptor beta chains from one sample sequenced in a study of graft-versus-host responses after intestinal transplantation. TCRdb's table, derived via immunoSEQ multiplex PCR, lists solely in-frame clones and lacks some. Of 99,000 or so clones in the sample, approximately 90% were seen once. Their recognized antigens are unknown. The sample here was unstimulated CD8+ T cells sorted from spleen or lymph node cells, taken before transplant. The receptors come from a human donor who was the organ donor for an intestinal transplant.

Only one count was recorded for this clone. This chain joins TRBV27 and TRBJ2-1; no clear D. CDR1 is MNHEY, CDR2 SMNVEV, per germline (reference sequence). CDR3 length equals 13 residues. The V end was cut by 0 bases, the J end by 7 bases, with 7 bases between. The DNA of the CDR3 is TGTGCCAGCAGTTTATCGAACGGGAATGAGCAGTTCTTC. It encodes CASSLSNGNEQFF.

The chain employs TRBV2 and TRBJ1-3; D might be TRBD1 (5 bases). The CDR3 contains 12 residues. Germline V gives CDR1 SNHLY, CDR2 FYNNEI. The V and J ends lost 8 bases and 9 bases respectively, with 14 bases between them. For the CDR3, the DNA is TGTGCCAGCTTGGGGCTTTTTGGCACCATATATTTT. Its protein is CASLGLFGTIYF.

In its sample, this clone was seen once. The chain links TRBV9 to TRBJ2-5, with a possible D match to TRBD2 (6 bases). The germline V gene has CDR1 SGDLS and CDR2 YYNGEE. The CDR3 has 15 amino acids. Trimming took 0 bases from V and 5 from J, leaving 14 bases between them. CDR3 in amino acids: CASSVATRGRETQYF. DNA for the CDR3: TGTGCCAGCAGCGTAGCTACTAGAGGGAGGGAGACCCAGTACTTC.

The chain combines TRBV25-1 with TRBJ1-5; weak D call: TRBD1 (6 bases). Germline V CDR1 and CDR2: MGHDK, SYGVNS. The CDR3 runs 14 residues. The germline V and J ends were trimmed by 8 bases and 2 bases, with 13 bases remaining between them. The CDR3 coding sequence is TGTGCCAGCGGGGGGGCTCAGGGCAATCAGCCCCAGCATTTT. Translation: CASGGAQGNQPQHF. The entire variable domain, with the rest obtained from reference TRBV25-1 and TRBJ1-5, is as follows: EADIYQTPRYLVIGTGKKITLECSQTMGHDKMYWYQQDPGMELHLIHYSYGVNSTEKGDLSSESTVSRIRTEHFPLTLESARPSHTSQYLCASGGAQGNQPQHFGDGTRLSIL.

The rearrangement uses TRBV11-3 and TRBJ2-5; D unresolved. CDR1 is SGHNT and CDR2 is YENEEA in the germline V gene. The CDR3 is made up of 14 amino acids. V shed 5 bases and J shed 4 bases, with 14 bases lying between them. CDR3 nucleotides: TGTGCCAGCAGCCCGAGTTCGGTCCCAGAGACCCAGTACTTC. Translation gives CASSPSSVPETQYF.

This chain links TRBV13 with TRBJ2-1, with 8 bases lining up with TRBD1. This CDR3 region has 15 residues. V lost 5 bases and J lost 2; bases outside the gene matches: 5. Germline values: CDR1 PRHDT, CDR2 FYEKMQ (reference sequence). CDR3 DNA sequence: TGTGCCAGCAGCCCCGACAGGGGCACCTACAATGAGCAGTTCTTC. Protein: CASSPDRGTYNEQFF.

The chain joins TRBV7-3 to TRBJ1-1; maybe TRBD1 (5 bases). V was clipped by 5 bases and J by 1 base, with 14 bases between them. The germline V gene has CDR1 SGHTA and CDR2 FQGTGA. The CDR3 contains 15 residues. Written as DNA, the CDR3 is TGTGCCAGCAGCGGGTCGGGACTAGAGAACACTGAAGCTTTCTTT. It is translated as CASSGSGLENTEAFF.

CDR3 in amino acids: CASSSDRHEINEKLFF. DNA of the CDR3: TGTGCCAGCAGCTCCGACAGGCACGAGATAAATGAAAAACTGTTTTTT. The chain carries TRBV28 and TRBJ1-4, with D perhaps matching TRBD1 (6 bases). The germline V gene has CDR1 MDHEN and CDR2 SYDVKM. Trimming stripped 6 bases from V and 5 bases from J, with 19 bases between. The CDR3 has 16 amino acids.

The chain is built from TRBV12-5 and TRBJ2-1; 7 nucleotides line up with TRBD2. Trimming at V came to 1 base and at J to 4 bases, leaving 13 bases not matched to a gene. Germline values: CDR1 LGHNT, CDR2 FRNRAP. The CDR3 is made up of 18 amino acids. The DNA for the CDR3 is TGTGCTAGTGGTTTGGGGGATATAGCGGGCCCGGGGTACAATGAGCAGTTCTTC. Translated, it gives CASGLGDIAGPGYNEQFF.

The chain is built from TRBV5-1 and TRBJ2-3, with D unresolved. Germline V lookup: CDR1 SGHRS, CDR2 YFSETQ. The CDR3 runs to 16 residues. V lost 3 bases, J lost 10 bases, and 24 bases lay in between. CDR3 bases: TGCGCCAGCAGCTCCGCCGGATGGGCAACCCGCGCTCCGCAGTATTTT. Translating it yields CASSSAGWATRAPQYF.

This clone has just one count. This rearrangement joins TRBV28 to TRBJ1-1, with TRBD1 as a possible D gene (5 bases). The CDR3 spans 14 residues. Germline CDR1 MDHEN, CDR2 SYDVKM. Trimming took off 5 bases at V and 4 bases at J, with 14 bases between the two ends. CDR3 coding DNA: TGTGCCAGCAGTCCCAGGGTCTCGGGCACTGAAGCTTTCTTT. Its translation is CASSPRVSGTEAFF.